This T cell receptor beta chain was documented in a study of blood T cell repertoires in COVID-19. Turning to the study itself: The study drew acute and convalescent COVID-19 samples from the United States, Italy and Spain.

A Seattle source enrolled patients during active infection and followed them longitudinally. Original data processing: From reference gene primer amplification, estimates of nucleated cell counts were derived. Assay: immunoSEQ multiplex PCR; the TCRdb copy retains only in-frame clones and omits some. Clone size and the V and J calls come from that table; the DNA yielded D and trimming. The table records 300,000 to 450,000 clones, 89% of them present only once. The CDR3 is 16 amino acids. The sample comprised peripheral blood. This receptor was taken from a woman aged 25 to 45 with COVID-19, enrolled during active disease. The chain joins TRBV21-1 to TRBJ1-1; TRBD1 is the table's D call and was not checked against the DNA. TRBV21-1 is recorded as a pseudogene. The CDR3 region has the DNA TGTGCCAGCAGCAAAGGACAGGGGCAATCCAACACTGAAGCTTTCTTT. This codes for CASSKGQGQSNTEAFF.